This entry features one TCR beta chain sequence. The data stem from a study of a mutant IDH1 vaccine in newly diagnosed glioma. Trimming left V 5 bases short and J 13 bases short, with 19 bases between. Looked up from germline, CDR1 is SGHDT and CDR2 is YYEEEE. The CDR3 spans 13 residues. Documented time point: baseline, week 1 (first vaccination visit). Noted treatment: pre-vaccination baseline after standard-of-care therapy. Sequencing was performed with immunoSEQ multiplex PCR; in TCRdb, only in-frame clones are kept and a portion is missing. The repertoire consists of some 60,000 clones, with about 90% occurring once and the leading ten covering about 2.5%.

The V gene is TRBV5-6, the J gene TRBJ2-4, with D perhaps TRBD2 (6 bases). The clonotype originates from a man aged 45 to 65 with glioma. This specimen was PBMCs, taken from a glioma patient treated with radiotherapy, temozolomide or both. Here the CDR3 reads CASSSTGTRRQYF. The CDR3 DNA follows: TGTGCCAGCAGTTCCACCGGGACTCGGCGCCAGTACTTC. The full variable domain, completed using reference TRBV5-6 and TRBJ2-4, is DAGVTQSPTHLIKTRGQQVTLRCSPKSGHDTVSWYQQALGQGPQFIFQYYEEEERQRGNFPDRFSGHQFPNYSSELNVNALLLGDSALYLCASSSTGTRRQYFGAGTRLSVL.